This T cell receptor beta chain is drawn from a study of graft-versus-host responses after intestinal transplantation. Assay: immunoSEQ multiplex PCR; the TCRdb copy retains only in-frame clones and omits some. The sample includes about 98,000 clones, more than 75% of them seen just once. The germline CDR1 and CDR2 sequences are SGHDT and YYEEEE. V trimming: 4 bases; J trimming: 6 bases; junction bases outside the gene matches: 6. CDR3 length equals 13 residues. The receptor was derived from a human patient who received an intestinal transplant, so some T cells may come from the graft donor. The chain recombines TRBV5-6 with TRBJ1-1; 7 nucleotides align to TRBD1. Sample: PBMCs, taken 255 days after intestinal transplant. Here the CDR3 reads CASSPPTGPEAFF. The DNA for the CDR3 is TGTGCCAGCAGCCCCCCGACAGGGCCTGAAGCTTTCTTT.